These T cell receptor beta chains were read from a single sample in a study of T cell responses to AZD1222 COVID-19 vaccine. Sequenced by immunoSEQ multiplex PCR; TCRdb stores in-frame clones only, minus some. The data contain about 150,000 clones, more than 70% of them singletons. The sample in question was peripheral blood, obtained 28 days after the second AZD1222 dose. All receptors come from an adult who received the AZD1222 COVID-19 vaccine. The CDR3 runs from the conserved cysteine through the conserved F or W. A D gene is named only where the DNA matches it firmly. A clone size is listed for some rows: how often the clone was seen (once, few, many), or a class if it is expanded.

d_gene: TRBD2; j_gene: TRBJ2-1; abundance: NA; v_gene: TRBV3-1/TRBV3-2; CDR3aa: CASSLRNAGVRNEQFF; CDR3nt: TGTGCCAGCAGCCTACGAAATGCGGGGGTTAGGAATGAGCAGTTCTTC
d_gene: NA; j_gene: TRBJ2-3; abundance: NA; v_gene: TRBV2; CDR3aa: CASSAFRGADTQYF; CDR3nt: TGTGCCAGCAGTGCTTTCAGGGGCGCGGATACGCAGTATTTT
d_gene: NA; j_gene: TRBJ2-2; abundance: NA; v_gene: TRBV5-1; CDR3aa: CASSRDGANTGELFF; CDR3nt: TGCGCCAGCAGCCGGGACGGAGCGAACACCGGGGAGCTGTTTTTT
d_gene: TRBD1; j_gene: TRBJ1-1; abundance: NA; v_gene: TRBV5-4; CDR3aa: CASSHGTGGDGAEAFF; CDR3nt: TGTGCCAGCAGCCACGGGACAGGGGGCGATGGTGCTGAAGCTTTCTTT
d_gene: NA; j_gene: TRBJ1-5; abundance: few; v_gene: TRBV15; CDR3aa: CATSTASLQGNGNQPQHF; CDR3nt: TGTGCCACCAGCACCGCATCTTTACAGGGTAATGGCAATCAGCCCCAGCATTTT
d_gene: NA; j_gene: TRBJ1-2; abundance: NA; v_gene: TRBV5-5; CDR3aa: CASSFQGPTLGYTF; CDR3nt: TGTGCCAGCAGCTTTCAGGGCCCTACGTTGGGCTACACCTTC
d_gene: TRBD2; j_gene: TRBJ2-7; abundance: NA; v_gene: TRBV6-5; CDR3aa: CASSSGLAGGEQYF; CDR3nt: TGTGCCAGCAGTTCGGGACTAGCGGGAGGCGAGCAGTACTTC
d_gene: NA; j_gene: TRBJ2-1; abundance: NA; v_gene: TRBV7-9; CDR3aa: CASSLGYNEQFF; CDR3nt: TGTGCCAGCAGCTTGGGGTACAATGAGCAGTTCTTC
d_gene: NA; j_gene: TRBJ2-7; abundance: once; v_gene: TRBV7-2; CDR3aa: CASSSLLYEQYF; CDR3nt: TGTGCCAGCAGCTCACTATTGTACGAGCAGTACTTC
d_gene: NA; j_gene: TRBJ1-2; abundance: few; v_gene: TRBV14; CDR3aa: CASAGIEDGGYGYTF; CDR3nt: TGTGCCAGCGCGGGGATAGAGGACGGTGGCTATGGCTACACCTTC
d_gene: TRBD2; j_gene: TRBJ2-7; abundance: NA; v_gene: TRBV7-2; CDR3aa: CASSFATSVEQYF; CDR3nt: TGTGCCAGCAGCTTCGCGACTAGCGTCGAGCAGTACTTC
d_gene: NA; j_gene: TRBJ2-7; abundance: once; v_gene: TRBV28; CDR3aa: CAIIGETGYEQYF; CDR3nt: TGTGCCATCATTGGGGAGACGGGCTACGAGCAGTACTTC
d_gene: NA; j_gene: TRBJ1-6; abundance: NA; v_gene: TRBV30; CDR3aa: CAWTRGGDGSPLHF; CDR3nt: TGTGCCTGGACCCGGGGGGGGGACGGGTCACCCCTCCACTTT
d_gene: NA; j_gene: TRBJ1-4; abundance: NA; v_gene: TRBV28; CDR3aa: CATKEGWNEKLFF; CDR3nt: TGTGCCACTAAGGAGGGATGGAACGAAAAACTGTTTTTT
d_gene: NA; j_gene: TRBJ1-6; abundance: once; v_gene: TRBV28; CDR3aa: CASSWGSFGSPLHF; CDR3nt: TGTGCCAGCAGCTGGGGCTCCTTTGGTTCACCCCTCCACTTT
d_gene: TRBD2; j_gene: TRBJ2-5; abundance: NA; v_gene: TRBV7-2; CDR3aa: CASSPGLAGGYQETQYF; CDR3nt: TGTGCCAGCAGCCCGGGACTAGCGGGGGGGTACCAAGAGACCCAGTACTTC
d_gene: TRBD1; j_gene: TRBJ1-2; abundance: NA; v_gene: TRBV19; CDR3aa: CASTRTGVYGYTF; CDR3nt: TGTGCCAGTACTAGGACAGGGGTCTATGGCTACACCTTC